This is a list of T cell receptor beta chains from one sample in a study of T cell changes during pregnancy in multiple sclerosis. The repertoire was sequenced with immunoSEQ multiplex PCR; TCRdb's copy has only in-frame clones and lacks some. The data contain over 35,000 clones, approximately 92% of them singletons. The input for sequencing was CD4+ T cells from peripheral blood mononuclear cells, taken in the third trimester of pregnancy. The receptor set was obtained from a female donor with multiple sclerosis, enrolled in a pregnancy study. Each CDR3 is given with its conserved first and last residue.

>TRBV5-1|TRBJ2-7
CASSPQGLAGGFDYEQYF
>TRBV5-1|TRBJ1-6
CASSFQGEDSPLHF
>TRBV5-1|TRBJ1-1
CASRSLEVGAEAFF
>TRBV28|TRBJ1-1
CASSFPPPRGTEAFF
>TRBV15|TRBJ2-2
CATSRHRVSAGELFF
>TRBV27|TRBJ2-7
CASGTSGTYEQYF
>TRBV4-2|TRBJ2-2
CASSQLFGLTGELFF
>TRBV5-6|TRBJ2-1
CAFSLGLSSDEQFF
>TRBV25-1|TRBJ1-4
CASTFHGTGDGKLFF
>TRBV28|TRBJ2-2
CASTVGDSSTGELFF